Listed here is a single T cell receptor (beta chain). CDR3 length equals 14 residues. The ends lost 6 bases at V and 2 bases at J; junction bases unmatched: 4. Germline values: CDR1 SNHLY, CDR2 FYNNEI. The data were obtained in a study of shared clonotypes between healthy human individuals. Data came from immunoSEQ multiplex PCR; TCRdb stores just in-frame clones and leaves some out. The data show approximately 500,000 clones, roughly 80% seen once. Sample: PBMCs. The source of this sequence is a woman aged 40 to 50 in good health. Some clones in this sample may be carry-over from other donors' samples. This chain connects TRBV2 to TRBJ2-4; 7 bases line up with TRBD1. CDR3 protein: CASRGDSPKNIQYF. DNA of the CDR3: TGTGCCAGCAGGGGGGACAGCCCCAAAAACATTCAGTACTTC.